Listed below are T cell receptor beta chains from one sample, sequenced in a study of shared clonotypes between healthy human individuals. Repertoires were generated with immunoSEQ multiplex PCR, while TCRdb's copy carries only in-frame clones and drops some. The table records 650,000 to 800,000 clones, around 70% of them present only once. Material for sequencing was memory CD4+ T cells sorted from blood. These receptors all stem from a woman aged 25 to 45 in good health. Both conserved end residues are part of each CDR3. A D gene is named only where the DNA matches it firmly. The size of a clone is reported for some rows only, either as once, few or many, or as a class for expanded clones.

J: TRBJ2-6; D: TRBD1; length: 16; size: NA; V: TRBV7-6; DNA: TGTGCCAGCAGCTATAACAGGGGGCCTGGGGCCAACGTCCTGACTTTC; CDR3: CASSYNRGPGANVLTF
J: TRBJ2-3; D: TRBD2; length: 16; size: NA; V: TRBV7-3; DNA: TGTGCCAGCAGCTTACGGGGCGGGAGTGGGGCAGATACGCAGTATTTT; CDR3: CASSLRGGSGADTQYF
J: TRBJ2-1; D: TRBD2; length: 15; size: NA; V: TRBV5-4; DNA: TGTGCCAGCAGCTTGGTACACGCGGGAGGCAATGAGCAGTTCTTC; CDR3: CASSLVHAGGNEQFF
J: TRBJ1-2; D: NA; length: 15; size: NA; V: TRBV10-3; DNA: TGTGCCATCAGACCTGACGAGGCAATCTTCTATGGCTACACCTTC; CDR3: CAIRPDEAIFYGYTF
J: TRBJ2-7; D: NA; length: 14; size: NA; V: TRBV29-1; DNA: TGCAGCGTTGCATGGGCGGCTAGCTCCTACGAGCAGTACTTC; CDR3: CSVAWAASSYEQYF
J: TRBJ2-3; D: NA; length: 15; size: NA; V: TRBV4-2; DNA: TGTGCCAGCAGTCGGGACGTCGGTGGTACAGATACGCAGTATTTT; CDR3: CASSRDVGGTDTQYF
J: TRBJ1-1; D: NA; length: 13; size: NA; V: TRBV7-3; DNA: TGTGCCAGCAGCTTAAATACGAACACTGAAGCTTTCTTT; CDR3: CASSLNTNTEAFF
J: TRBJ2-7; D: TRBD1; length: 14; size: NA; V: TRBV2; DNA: TGTGCCAGCAGTGAACGACAGGGGGATGGCGAGCAGTACTTC; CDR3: CASSERQGDGEQYF
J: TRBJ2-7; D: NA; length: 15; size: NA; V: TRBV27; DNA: TGTGCCAGCAGGCCGGTCGGAGGTCGCTCCTACGAGCAGTACTTC; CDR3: CASRPVGGRSYEQYF
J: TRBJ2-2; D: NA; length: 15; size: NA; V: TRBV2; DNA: TGTGCCAGCCTCACGTCGCGCCCCACGACCGGGGAGCTGTTTTTT; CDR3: CASLTSRPTTGELFF
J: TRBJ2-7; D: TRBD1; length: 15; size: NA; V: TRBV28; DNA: TGTGCCAGCAGTCCCGTTGGGAACAGGGGCGGCGAGCAGTACTTC; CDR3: CASSPVGNRGGEQYF
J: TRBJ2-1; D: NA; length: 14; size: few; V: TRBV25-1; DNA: TGTGCCAGCAGCTCTACAGGGTTAAACAATGAGCAGTTCTTC; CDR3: CASSSTGLNNEQFF
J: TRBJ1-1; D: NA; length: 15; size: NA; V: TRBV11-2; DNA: TGTGCCAGCAGCTTACGGGCAGCCTTGAACACTGAAGCTTTCTTT; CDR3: CASSLRAALNTEAFF
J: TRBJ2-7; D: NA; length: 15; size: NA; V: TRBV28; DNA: TGTGCCAGCAGTTTAGGGCCCTTGATTCGCGGCGAGCAGTACTTC; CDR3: CASSLGPLIRGEQYF
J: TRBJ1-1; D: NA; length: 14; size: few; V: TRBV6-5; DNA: TGTGCCAGCAGTTTTCGGGACACCTCCACTGAAGCTTTCTTT; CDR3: CASSFRDTSTEAFF
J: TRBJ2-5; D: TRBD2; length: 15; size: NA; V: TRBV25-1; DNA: TGTGCCAGCAGCCCGGGACTAGCGGGAGTGGAGACCCAGTACTTC; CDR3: CASSPGLAGVETQYF
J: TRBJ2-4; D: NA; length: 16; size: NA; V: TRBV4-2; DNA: TGTGCCAGCAGCCCTGTTTTCAGCAACGTCAAAAACATTCAGTACTTC; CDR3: CASSPVFSNVKNIQYF
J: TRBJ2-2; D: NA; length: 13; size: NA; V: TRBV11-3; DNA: TGTGCCAGCAGCCGACAAAGTACCGGGGAGCTGTTTTTT; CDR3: CASSRQSTGELFF
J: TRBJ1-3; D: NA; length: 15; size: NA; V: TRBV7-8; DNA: TGTGCCAGCAGCTTAGCAGGGTTACTCGGAAACACCATATATTTT; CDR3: CASSLAGLLGNTIYF
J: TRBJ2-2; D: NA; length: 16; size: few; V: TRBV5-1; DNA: TGCGCCAGCAGCTTGAATAGGGAGCCCCAAACCCGGGAGCTGTTTTTT; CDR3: CASSLNREPQTRELFF
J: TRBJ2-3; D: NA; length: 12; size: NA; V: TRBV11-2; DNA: TGTGCCAGCAGCTTAGACACAGATACGCAGTATTTT; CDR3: CASSLDTDTQYF
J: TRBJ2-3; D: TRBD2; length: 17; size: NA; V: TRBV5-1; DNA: TGCGCCAGCAGCTTGGGACTAGCGGGCATATTGACAGATACGCAGTATTTT; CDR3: CASSLGLAGILTDTQYF
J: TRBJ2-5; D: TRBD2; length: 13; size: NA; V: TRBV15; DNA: TGTGCCACCAGCAGAGATAGCGGGGAGACCCAGTACTTC; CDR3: CATSRDSGETQYF
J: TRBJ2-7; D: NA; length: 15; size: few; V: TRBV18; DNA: TGTGCCAGCTCTCCGAACCGGGACTCTTTATACGAGCAGTACTTC; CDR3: CASSPNRDSLYEQYF